This entry lists 19 T cell receptor beta chains sequenced from one sample in a study of CD8 T cells in ankylosing spondylitis. Antigens for these TCRs are unknown. Study-wide results and caveats: Several highly homologous variants made up a TCR beta motif, and this motif appeared characteristic of ankylosing spondylitis blood.

TCRdb analysed the 5' RACE reads with MiXCR anew, one entry per CDR3 protein. Here the sample spans 670,000 or so distinct CDR3 sequences, 19% being singletons. Sequences were obtained from blood, either unsorted or a sorted T cell fraction (not recorded which). The source of these receptors is a male donor with ankylosing spondylitis.

In its sample, this clonotype was seen a few times. This rearrangement joins TRBV4-3 to TRBJ2-1; 9 bases fit TRBD1. This CDR3 region has 16 residues. Trimming cost V 1 base and J 5 bases; bases outside gene matches: 6. Germline CDR1 LGHNA, CDR2 YSLEER. CDR3 nucleotides: TGCGCCAGCAGCCAAGGCCTAGGGACAGGGAACAATGAGCAGTTCTTC. Its translation is CASSQGLGTGNNEQFF.

The rearrangement links TRBV5-6 to TRBJ2-5; a possible D gene is TRBD2 (7 bases). Germline CDR1 and CDR2: SGHDT and YYEEEE. The CDR3 loop spans 16 amino acids. The germline V and J ends were trimmed by 1 base and 3 bases, with 16 bases remaining between them. In DNA, the CDR3 is TGTGCCAGCAGCTTGAGGTGGGAGGGGGACGAAGAGACCCAGTACTTC. Translated: CASSLRWEGDEETQYF. The whole variable domain, filled in from reference TRBV5-6 and TRBJ2-5, reads DAGVTQSPTHLIKTRGQQVTLRCSPKSGHDTVSWYQQALGQGPQFIFQYYEEEERQRGNFPDRFSGHQFPNYSSELNVNALLLGDSALYLCASSLRWEGDEETQYFGPGTRLLVL.

J is TRBJ1-2 and V is TRBV10-3, with TRBD1 identical over 10 bases. CDR1 ENHRY and CDR2 SYGVKD come from the germline V gene. V gave up 3 bases and J gave up 5 bases; unmatched junction bases: 3. This CDR3 region has 14 residues. In DNA form, the CDR3 reads TGTGCCATCAGTGACTCGGGACAGGGGTATGGCTACACCTTC. Protein product: CAISDSGQGYGYTF.

The chain links TRBV20-1 to TRBJ2-2; either TRBD1 or TRBD2 may fit D (5 bases each). Germline loops: CDR1 DFQATT, CDR2 SNEGSKA (reference sequence). This CDR3 contains 12 residues. Trimming left V 2 bases short and J 7 bases short, with 8 bases between. CDR3 sequence: CSARWDVGELFF. The CDR3 region has the DNA TGCAGTGCTAGATGGGACGTCGGGGAGCTGTTTTTT.

This chain uses TRBV12-3 or TRBV12-4 with TRBJ2-5; the match to TRBD2 covers 11 bases. V lost 6 bases, J lost 5 bases, and 11 bases stayed unmatched. The CDR3 length is 16 residues. The CDR3, as DNA: TGTGCCAGCAGCCCCCCCGTCTTAGCGGGGGGGGAGACCCAGTACTTC. Residues: CASSPPVLAGGETQYF.

This clonotype was picked up a small number of times. V and J are TRBV4-3 and TRBJ1-2; a possible D gene is TRBD1 (6 bases). Deletions cut 0 bases from V and 3 bases from J, with 17 bases between. Germline V gives CDR1 LGHNA, CDR2 YSLEER. This CDR3 contains 17 residues. The chain's CDR3 is CASSQERGGAFDYGYTF. DNA of the CDR3: TGCGCCAGCAGCCAAGAACGTGGGGGGGCTTTTGACTATGGCTACACCTTC.

The rearrangement links TRBV4-3 to TRBJ2-1; D is uncertain. Germline CDR1 reads LGHNA; CDR2 reads YSLEER. The CDR3 consists of 16 residues. V was clipped by 0 bases and J by 0 bases, with 9 bases between them. CDR3 nucleotide sequence: TGCGCCAGCAGCCAAGACAGGTCGGGCTCCTACAATGAGCAGTTCTTC. It specifies CASSQDRSGSYNEQFF.

J is TRBJ2-7 and V is TRBV15; 8 bases are shared with TRBD2. From germline, CDR1 is LNHNV and CDR2 YYDKDF (reference sequence). The CDR3 is made up of 16 amino acids. J was trimmed by 4 bases and V by 0 bases; bases with no gene match: 8. CDR3 residues: CATSRDISGGTYEQYF. CDR3 in DNA: TGTGCCACCAGCAGAGATATAAGCGGGGGTACGTACGAGCAGTACTTC.

The gene calls are TRBV28 and TRBJ2-7, with 9 bases identical to TRBD2. Trimming removed 4 bases from V and 3 bases from J; junction bases left unmatched: 7. The CDR3 contains 15 residues. CDR1 MDHEN and CDR2 SYDVKM come from the germline V gene. CDR3: CASSSGSGSLYEQYF. The CDR3 DNA reads as TGTGCCAGCAGTTCAGGTAGCGGGAGTCTCTACGAGCAGTACTTC.

This clonotype appeared a few times. The gene calls are TRBV6-1 and TRBJ2-1; the D call may be TRBD1 or TRBD2 (6 bases each). The CDR3 is 13 residues long. Looked up from germline, CDR1 is MNHNS and CDR2 is SASEGT. V lost 8 bases and J 4 bases, leaving 12 bases between the germline ends. CDR3 region: CASVRGVYNEQFF. The CDR3 DNA sequence: TGTGCCAGCGTAAGGGGGGTTTACAATGAGCAGTTCTTC.

J is TRBJ2-5 and V is TRBV11-3, with a possible D match to TRBD2 (6 bases). V was trimmed by 0 bases and J by 5 bases, leaving 13 bases between them. From germline, CDR1 is SGHNT and CDR2 YENEEA. The CDR3 runs to 15 residues. As DNA, the CDR3 is TGTGCCAGCAGCTTAGATCCTAGCGCTTGGGAGACCCAGTACTTC. Protein product: CASSLDPSAWETQYF.

The sample holds a few counts of this clonotype. V usage is TRBV6-1 and J usage is TRBJ2-3; 7 bases line up with TRBD1. This CDR3 comprises 14 residues. CDR1 and CDR2 from the germline V gene are MNHNS and SASEGT. With V trimmed by 5 bases and J by 4 bases, 6 bases remained unmatched. The CDR3 bases are TGTGCCAGCAGTCTGAGGGGGCCCCCAGATACGCAGTATTTT. Its translation is CASSLRGPPDTQYF.

The chain combines TRBV10-3 with TRBJ2-2; tentative D call: TRBD1 (5 bases). V dropped 4 bases and J dropped 4 bases, with 10 bases sitting between them. CDR1 and CDR2 (germline): ENHRY, SYGVKD. CDR3 size: 14 residues. DNA of the CDR3: TGTGCCATCAGTGCCGGCAGGGTCACCGGGGAGCTGTTTTTT. This gives the protein CAISAGRVTGELFF.

The sample holds a few counts of this clonotype. The rearrangement links TRBV20-1 to TRBJ2-7; the match to TRBD2 covers 10 bases. The CDR3 has 13 residues. Germline trimming cut 6 bases from V and 4 bases from J; bases unmatched to any gene: 6. Germline V gene lookup returns CDR1 DFQATT and CDR2 SNEGSKA (reference sequence). The CDR3 sequence: CSALAGDPYEQYF. CDR3 DNA: TGCAGTGCGCTAGCGGGAGATCCTTACGAGCAGTACTTC.

A few counts support this clonotype. The rearrangement joins TRBV20-1 to TRBJ2-1; D might be TRBD2 (6 bases). CDR1 and CDR2 from the germline V gene are DFQATT and SNEGSKA (reference sequence). V was pared by 7 bases and J by 4 bases, with 17 bases between. This CDR3 is built from 14 residues. DNA for the CDR3: TGCAGTGTAATCGCGGCGGGGACTTACAATGAGCAGTTCTTC. Translating gives CSVIAAGTYNEQFF.

The sample holds a few counts of this clonotype. The chain carries TRBV12-3 or TRBV12-4 and TRBJ2-7; maybe TRBD1 (6 bases). The CDR3 length is 15 residues. V was shortened by 5 bases and J by 3 bases, with 17 bases between the two germline ends. The CDR3 protein is CASSPRSPQGYEQYF. The CDR3, as DNA: TGTGCCAGCAGTCCGCGTTCACCACAGGGCTACGAGCAGTACTTC.

Many counts were recorded for this clonotype. The CDR3 DNA follows: TGTGCCAGCAGGGACCCAATGAACACTGAAGCTTTCTTT. Translating it yields CASRDPMNTEAFF. The V and J genes are TRBV12-3 or TRBV12-4 and TRBJ1-1, with D hard to call. With 6 bases removed from V and 0 bases from J, the gap between germline ends came to 8 bases. The CDR3 length is 13 residues.

This clonotype appeared many times. J is TRBJ2-5 and V is TRBV3-1, with TRBD2 identical over 13 bases. This CDR3 region has 17 residues. From germline, CDR1 is LGHDT and CDR2 YNNKEL (reference sequence). V was clipped by 0 bases and J by 5 bases; unmatched bases: 6. CDR3 DNA sequence: TGTGCCAGCAGCCAAGATAGGACTAGCGGGGGAGGGGAGACCCAGTACTTC. Translated: CASSQDRTSGGGETQYF.

The V and J genes are TRBV12-3 or TRBV12-4 and TRBJ2-7, with 9 bases identical to TRBD1. The CDR3 sequence is 15 residues long. V shed 2 bases, J shed 6 bases, and the junction held 8 bases outside the gene matches. The chain's CDR3 is CASSLYRDRVAEQYF. The CDR3 DNA reads TGTGCCAGCAGTTTATATCGGGACAGGGTAGCCGAGCAGTACTTC.